Listed below are T cell receptor beta chains from one sample, sequenced in a study of blood T cells in healthy people across ages. A single record per CDR3 protein comes from TCRdb applying MiXCR to the 5' RACE reads. The sample carries 1.5 million to 2 million distinct CDR3 sequences, roughly a third recorded once. The sequencing sample was made of blood. These receptors were collected from a woman in her twenties or thirties in good health. CDR3s include the opening cysteine and the closing phenylalanine or tryptophan. The order of the fields is J gene, V gene, clone size, D gene, CDR3 DNA, CDR3 protein. A D gene is named only where the DNA matches it firmly. A clone size is listed for some rows: how often the clone was seen (once, few, many), or a class if it is expanded.

j_gene: TRBJ1-2
v_gene: TRBV20-1
abundance: few
d_gene: .
CDR3nt: TGCAGTGCCGACCACCGTGACAACTATGGCTACACCTTC
CDR3aa: CSADHRDNYGYTF

j_gene: TRBJ1-5
v_gene: TRBV9
abundance: .
d_gene: .
CDR3nt: TGTGCCAGCACCCCGGGTAAGAGCAATCAGCCCCAGCATTTT
CDR3aa: CASTPGKSNQPQHF

j_gene: TRBJ1-1
v_gene: TRBV2
abundance: few
d_gene: .
CDR3nt: TGTGCCAGCAGGAAGGGGCCCGACACTGAAGCTTTCTTT
CDR3aa: CASRKGPDTEAFF

j_gene: TRBJ2-7
v_gene: TRBV28
abundance: few
d_gene: .
CDR3nt: TGTGCCAGCAGTAAAACGACAGGTCCCTACGAGCAGTACTTC
CDR3aa: CASSKTTGPYEQYF

j_gene: TRBJ1-1
v_gene: TRBV5-1
abundance: .
d_gene: .
CDR3nt: TGCGCCAGCAGCATAGGACAGCCTGTATTGAACACTGAAGCTTTCTTT
CDR3aa: CASSIGQPVLNTEAFF

j_gene: TRBJ2-1
v_gene: TRBV7-3
abundance: .
d_gene: TRBD2
CDR3nt: TGTGCCAGCAGCTTTCGAGGCGGGGGTTCCTACAATGAGCAGTTCTTC
CDR3aa: CASSFRGGGSYNEQFF

j_gene: TRBJ2-1
v_gene: TRBV27
abundance: .
d_gene: TRBD2
CDR3nt: TGTGCCAGCAGTTCTGGACTAGGATTCAATGAGCAGTTCTTC
CDR3aa: CASSSGLGFNEQFF

j_gene: TRBJ1-5
v_gene: TRBV21-1
abundance: .
d_gene: .
CDR3nt: TGTGCCAGCAGCCTACCCAGTAGGGGGCGTAAATCCAATCAGCCCCAGCATTTT
CDR3aa: CASSLPSRGRKSNQPQHF

j_gene: TRBJ2-5
v_gene: TRBV20-1
abundance: .
d_gene: .
CDR3nt: TGCAGTACTAGTACGGGGCCATATATCCACCCCCGGGAGACCCAGTACTTC
CDR3aa: CSTSTGPYIHPRETQYF

j_gene: TRBJ1-2
v_gene: TRBV27
abundance: .
d_gene: .
CDR3nt: TGTGCCAGCCCCAACGGTGGCTACACCTTC
CDR3aa: CASPNGGYTF

j_gene: TRBJ2-3
v_gene: TRBV4-1
abundance: many
d_gene: TRBD1
CDR3nt: TGCGCCAGCAGCCAAGAAGCCCGACAGGGAGCAACAGATACGCAGTATTTT
CDR3aa: CASSQEARQGATDTQYF

j_gene: TRBJ2-3
v_gene: TRBV27
abundance: .
d_gene: TRBD2
CDR3nt: TGTGCCAGCAGCCGACTAGCGGGGAGGAAGGGGTCTAGCACAGATACGCAGTATTTT
CDR3aa: CASSRLAGRKGSSTDTQYF

j_gene: TRBJ2-7
v_gene: TRBV5-1
abundance: .
d_gene: .
CDR3nt: TGCGCCAGCAGCCCCGTCACTGCAGCGGACGAGCAGTACTTC
CDR3aa: CASSPVTAADEQYF

j_gene: TRBJ2-7
v_gene: TRBV4-1
abundance: few
d_gene: .
CDR3nt: TGCGCCAGCAGCCTAGGAGACAGAGAAGTCTACGAGCAGTACTTC
CDR3aa: CASSLGDREVYEQYF

j_gene: TRBJ1-4
v_gene: TRBV5-1
abundance: few
d_gene: TRBD1
CDR3nt: TGCGCCAGCAGCATCCGGACAGGAGGGGAAAAACTGTTTTTT
CDR3aa: CASSIRTGGEKLFF

j_gene: TRBJ1-1
v_gene: TRBV20-1
abundance: .
d_gene: .
CDR3nt: TGCAGTGCCCCCCTGGGCGATCCAGCTTTCTTT
CDR3aa: CSAPLGDPAFF

j_gene: TRBJ2-2
v_gene: TRBV9
abundance: .
d_gene: .
CDR3nt: TGTGCCAGCAGCACCCCCCTTTCACAGGCGAACACCGGGGAGCTGTTTTTT
CDR3aa: CASSTPLSQANTGELFF

j_gene: TRBJ2-3
v_gene: TRBV27
abundance: few
d_gene: TRBD2
CDR3nt: TGTGCCAGCAGTCCCTCGACTAGCGGGAGGGCTGGCACGCAGTATTTT
CDR3aa: CASSPSTSGRAGTQYF

j_gene: TRBJ2-4
v_gene: TRBV27
abundance: few
d_gene: TRBD1
CDR3nt: TGTGCCAGCAGAACCTTAACACAGGGGCACATTCAGTACTTC
CDR3aa: CASRTLTQGHIQYF

j_gene: TRBJ2-5
v_gene: TRBV11-2
abundance: .
d_gene: .
CDR3nt: TGTGCCAGCAGCTTAGACCCGTGGGAGACCCAGTACTTC
CDR3aa: CASSLDPWETQYF

j_gene: TRBJ1-1
v_gene: TRBV20-1
abundance: few
d_gene: .
CDR3nt: TGCAGTGCTGTGGACCGGGTGCGGACTGAAGCTTTCTTT
CDR3aa: CSAVDRVRTEAFF

j_gene: TRBJ2-1
v_gene: TRBV6-6
abundance: .
d_gene: TRBD2
CDR3nt: TGTGCCAGCAGTGGTACTAGCGGGAGAATCAATGAGCAGTTCTTC
CDR3aa: CASSGTSGRINEQFF

j_gene: TRBJ2-1
v_gene: TRBV20-1
abundance: .
d_gene: .
CDR3nt: TGCAGTGCTAGACCCCCGACTCCTGTGCCGTTCTTC
CDR3aa: CSARPPTPVPFF

j_gene: TRBJ2-1
v_gene: TRBV20-1
abundance: .
d_gene: TRBD2
CDR3nt: TGCAGTGCCCAAGGTGGGGGACTAGCGGGAGGGCCCTCCTACAATGAGCAGTTCTTC
CDR3aa: CSAQGGGLAGGPSYNEQFF

j_gene: TRBJ1-2
v_gene: TRBV5-1
abundance: .
d_gene: .
CDR3nt: TGCGCCAGCAGCCCGGCGGACAGTGGGAGCTATGGCTACACCTTC
CDR3aa: CASSPADSGSYGYTF

j_gene: TRBJ2-3
v_gene: TRBV9
abundance: few
d_gene: TRBD1
CDR3nt: TGTGCCAGCAGCGCCGGGACAGGGCGGCAAGCTGCAGATACGCAGTATTTT
CDR3aa: CASSAGTGRQAADTQYF

j_gene: TRBJ2-5
v_gene: TRBV7-2
abundance: few
d_gene: TRBD1
CDR3nt: TGTGCCAGCAGCTTTACCGGGACAGGGATGGAGCAGTACTTC
CDR3aa: CASSFTGTGMEQYF

j_gene: TRBJ2-1
v_gene: TRBV20-1
abundance: .
d_gene: .
CDR3nt: TGCAGTGGTAGCACGAGCTCCTACAATGAGCAGTTCTTC
CDR3aa: CSGSTSSYNEQFF

j_gene: TRBJ2-7
v_gene: TRBV9
abundance: few
d_gene: TRBD2
CDR3nt: TGTGCCAGCAGCGTCTCTGCGGGAGCGAACTACGAGCAGTACTTC
CDR3aa: CASSVSAGANYEQYF

j_gene: TRBJ2-3
v_gene: TRBV5-1
abundance: .
d_gene: .
CDR3nt: TGCGCCAGCAGCCCCGTTATCTCTACCGGGACGCTTCTTACCACGCAGTATTTT
CDR3aa: CASSPVISTGTLLTTQYF

j_gene: TRBJ2-1
v_gene: TRBV7-9
abundance: .
d_gene: TRBD2
CDR3nt: TGTGCCAGCAGCTACGCCGGGACTAGCGGGAGGGCCGATCCCCATGAGCAGTTCTTC
CDR3aa: CASSYAGTSGRADPHEQFF

j_gene: TRBJ2-7
v_gene: TRBV5-5
abundance: .
d_gene: .
CDR3nt: TGTGCCAGCGGTAAAGGAACCTACGAGCAGTACTTC
CDR3aa: CASGKGTYEQYF

j_gene: TRBJ1-2
v_gene: TRBV6-5
abundance: .
d_gene: TRBD1
CDR3nt: TGTGCCAGCAGTTACTCGGGGACAGGGTCATATGGCTACACCTTC
CDR3aa: CASSYSGTGSYGYTF

j_gene: TRBJ2-1
v_gene: TRBV12-5
abundance: many
d_gene: .
CDR3nt: TGTGCTAGTGCCAAATCCGGCTATGAGCAGTTCTTC
CDR3aa: CASAKSGYEQFF

j_gene: TRBJ2-3
v_gene: TRBV7-9
abundance: .
d_gene: TRBD1
CDR3nt: TGTGCCAGCAGCGCGCGGACAGGGCGGCCAGATACGCAGTATTTT
CDR3aa: CASSARTGRPDTQYF

j_gene: TRBJ2-3
v_gene: TRBV27
abundance: .
d_gene: .
CDR3nt: TGTGCCAGCAGTTTAAAGGGTGGGGGACCAGAGAGCACAGATACGCAGTATTTT
CDR3aa: CASSLKGGGPESTDTQYF

j_gene: TRBJ1-2
v_gene: TRBV3-1
abundance: few
d_gene: TRBD1
CDR3nt: TGTGCCAGCAGCCTAAATCCGGACAGGTACAATGGCTACACCTTC
CDR3aa: CASSLNPDRYNGYTF

j_gene: TRBJ1-2
v_gene: TRBV5-1
abundance: .
d_gene: .
CDR3nt: TGCGCCAGCAGCTCCACAGGGCTAAGCTATGGCTACACCTTC
CDR3aa: CASSSTGLSYGYTF

j_gene: TRBJ2-7
v_gene: TRBV27
abundance: .
d_gene: .
CDR3nt: TGTGCCAGCAGTTTAGGAGGTTGGAAAGGAAGAGTTTCCGAGCAGTACTTC
CDR3aa: CASSLGGWKGRVSEQYF

j_gene: TRBJ2-5
v_gene: TRBV10-2
abundance: many
d_gene: .
CDR3nt: TGCGCCAGCAGTGAGTCCAGGGGAAAGACCCAGTACTTC
CDR3aa: CASSESRGKTQYF

j_gene: TRBJ2-3
v_gene: TRBV4-1
abundance: .
d_gene: .
CDR3nt: TGCGCCAGCAGCCAAGCCCACCGACTCACAGATACGCAGTATTTT
CDR3aa: CASSQAHRLTDTQYF

j_gene: TRBJ1-2
v_gene: TRBV3-1
abundance: .
d_gene: .
CDR3nt: TGTGCCAGCAGCCAAGAGGACAGACTTGGTGGCCACACCTTC
CDR3aa: CASSQEDRLGGHTF

j_gene: TRBJ2-3
v_gene: TRBV12-3/TRBV12-4
abundance: few
d_gene: .
CDR3nt: TGTGCCAGCAGTTCTCGGATCCGAACAGATACGCAGTATTTT
CDR3aa: CASSSRIRTDTQYF

j_gene: TRBJ1-1
v_gene: TRBV27
abundance: .
d_gene: .
CDR3nt: TGTGCCAGCAGTTTACAGCAGAACACTGAAGCTTTCTTT
CDR3aa: CASSLQQNTEAFF

j_gene: TRBJ1-1
v_gene: TRBV20-1
abundance: few
d_gene: .
CDR3nt: TGCAGTGTTATCCCGGGAGGGAACACTGAAGCTTTCTTT
CDR3aa: CSVIPGGNTEAFF

j_gene: TRBJ2-3
v_gene: TRBV9
abundance: few
d_gene: .
CDR3nt: TGTGCCAGCAGCGGTAATAGCGGAAACACAGATACGCAGTATTTT
CDR3aa: CASSGNSGNTDTQYF

j_gene: TRBJ2-7
v_gene: TRBV6-6
abundance: .
d_gene: TRBD1
CDR3nt: TGTGCCAGCAGTTTCCCAGGGGGAAGCGAGCAGTACTTC
CDR3aa: CASSFPGGSEQYF

j_gene: TRBJ2-1
v_gene: TRBV28
abundance: many
d_gene: TRBD2
CDR3nt: TGTGCCAGCAGTCCCCCCGGGACTAGCGGGAGAGATGAGCAGTTCTTC
CDR3aa: CASSPPGTSGRDEQFF

j_gene: TRBJ2-1
v_gene: TRBV9
abundance: .
d_gene: .
CDR3nt: TGTACCAGCAGCGTAGCGGCCGACTACAATGAGCAGTTCTTC
CDR3aa: CTSSVAADYNEQFF